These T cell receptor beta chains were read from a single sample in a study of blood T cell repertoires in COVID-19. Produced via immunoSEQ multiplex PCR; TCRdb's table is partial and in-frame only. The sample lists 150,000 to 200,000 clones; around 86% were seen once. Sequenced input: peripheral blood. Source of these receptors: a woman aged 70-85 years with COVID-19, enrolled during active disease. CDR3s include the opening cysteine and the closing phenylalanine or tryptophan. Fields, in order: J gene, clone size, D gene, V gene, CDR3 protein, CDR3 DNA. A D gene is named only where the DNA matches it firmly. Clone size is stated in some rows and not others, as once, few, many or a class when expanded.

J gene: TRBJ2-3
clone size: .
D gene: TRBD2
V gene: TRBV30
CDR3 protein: CAWSGTSGTDTQYF
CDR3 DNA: TGTGCCTGGAGTGGTACTAGCGGAACAGATACGCAGTATTTT

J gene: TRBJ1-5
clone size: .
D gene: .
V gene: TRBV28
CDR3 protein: CASSSPGQKQPQHF
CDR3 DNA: TGTGCCAGCAGTTCTCCGGGACAAAAACAGCCCCAGCATTTT

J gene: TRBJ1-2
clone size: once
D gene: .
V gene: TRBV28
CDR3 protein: CASSLADLGERYGYTF
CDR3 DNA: TGTGCCAGCAGTTTAGCCGATTTGGGAGAGCGGTATGGCTACACCTTC

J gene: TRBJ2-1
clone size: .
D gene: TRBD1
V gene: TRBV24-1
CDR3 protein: CATSDPGQGQEQFF
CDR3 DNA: TGTGCCACCAGTGATCCGGGACAGGGTCAAGAGCAGTTCTTC

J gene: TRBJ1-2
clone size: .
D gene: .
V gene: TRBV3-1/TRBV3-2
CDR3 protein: CASSQRGSYGYTF
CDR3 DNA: TGTGCCAGCAGCCAACGGGGTTCCTATGGCTACACCTTC

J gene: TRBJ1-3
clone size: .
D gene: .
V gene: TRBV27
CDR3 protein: CASSLRGRHFGNTIYF
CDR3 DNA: TGTGCCAGCAGTTTAAGGGGTAGACATTTCGGAAACACCATATATTTT

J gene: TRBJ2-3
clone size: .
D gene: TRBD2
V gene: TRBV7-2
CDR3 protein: CASSLVVSLTSGRADTQYF
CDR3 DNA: TGTGCCAGCAGCTTAGTGGTCTCGCTTACTAGCGGGAGGGCAGATACGCAGTATTTT

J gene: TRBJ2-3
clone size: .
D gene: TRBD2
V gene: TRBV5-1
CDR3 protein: CASSLGASGGTDTQYF
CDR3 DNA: TGCGCCAGCAGCTTGGGGGCTAGCGGAGGCACAGATACGCAGTATTTT

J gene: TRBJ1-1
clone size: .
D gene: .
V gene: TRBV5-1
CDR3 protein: CASSLVGPGLNLGTEAFF
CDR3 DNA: TGCGCCAGCAGCTTGGTTGGGCCAGGTCTGAACTTGGGCACTGAAGCTTTCTTT

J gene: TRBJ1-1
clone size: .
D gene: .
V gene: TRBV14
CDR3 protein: CASRLAASTGEAFF
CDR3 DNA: TGTGCCAGCAGACTCGCCGCCAGTACAGGGGAAGCTTTCTTT

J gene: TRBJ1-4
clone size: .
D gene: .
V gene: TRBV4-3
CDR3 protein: CASSPTAGGGISGRFF
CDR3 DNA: TGCGCCAGCAGCCCGACAGCGGGGGGGGGAATTAGTGGTCGGTTTTTT

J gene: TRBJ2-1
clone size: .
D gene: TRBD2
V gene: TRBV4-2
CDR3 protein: CASSLGTGGPYNEQFF
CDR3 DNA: TGTGCCAGCAGCCTGGGGACGGGAGGGCCCTACAATGAGCAGTTCTTC

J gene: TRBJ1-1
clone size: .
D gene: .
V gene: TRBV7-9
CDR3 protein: CASSRQSGDTEAFF
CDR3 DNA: TGTGCCAGCAGCAGACAGAGCGGGGACACTGAAGCTTTCTTT

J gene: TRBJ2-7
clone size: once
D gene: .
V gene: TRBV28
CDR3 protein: CASSLETSRGGGEQYF
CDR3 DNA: TGTGCCAGCAGTTTAGAAACCTCCAGAGGCGGCGGCGAGCAGTACTTC

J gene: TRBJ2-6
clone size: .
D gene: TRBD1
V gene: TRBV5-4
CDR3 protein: CASSSARGRGANVLTF
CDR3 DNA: TGTGCCAGCAGCTCAGCTAGGGGGCGAGGGGCCAACGTCCTGACTTTC